This entry concerns a single TCR beta chain. The sample is drawn from a study of sequential checkpoint blockade in melanoma. The repertoire was sequenced with immunoSEQ multiplex PCR; TCRdb's copy has only in-frame clones and lacks some. The table includes about 22,000 clones, roughly 80% detected once. Germline CDR1 MNHEY, CDR2 SMNVEV (reference sequence). Trimming took 5 bases from V and 2 from J; bases not matched to a gene: 6. CDR3 length: 14 residues. Treatment here: randomized to nivolumab then ipilimumab (arm A) or the reverse (arm B). Sorted cells were live CD3+CD8+, lacking CD19 and CD56, from PBMCs.

The sequence derives from a human donor with melanoma. The rearrangement uses TRBV27 and TRBJ2-7; 7 bases agree with TRBD1. The sequenced sample was CD8+ T cells sorted from blood (inferred from file names), obtained from a patient given nivolumab and ipilimumab in sequence. The DNA of the CDR3 is TGTGCCAGCAGTCCCTGGACAGGAACCTACGAGCAGTACTTC. Its protein is CASSPWTGTYEQYF.